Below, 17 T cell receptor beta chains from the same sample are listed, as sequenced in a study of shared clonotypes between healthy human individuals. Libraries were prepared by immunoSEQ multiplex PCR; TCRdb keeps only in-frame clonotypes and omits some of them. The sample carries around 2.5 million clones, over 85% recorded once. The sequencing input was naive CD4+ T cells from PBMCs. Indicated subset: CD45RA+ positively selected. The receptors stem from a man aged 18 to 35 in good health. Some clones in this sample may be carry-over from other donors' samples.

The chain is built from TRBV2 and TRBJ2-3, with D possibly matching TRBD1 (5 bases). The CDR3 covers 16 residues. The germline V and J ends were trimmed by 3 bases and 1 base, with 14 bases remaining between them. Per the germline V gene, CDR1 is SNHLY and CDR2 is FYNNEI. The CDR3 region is CASSEFEGVRTDTQYF. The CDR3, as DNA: TGTGCCAGCAGTGAGTTCGAAGGGGTTCGCACAGATACGCAGTATTTT.

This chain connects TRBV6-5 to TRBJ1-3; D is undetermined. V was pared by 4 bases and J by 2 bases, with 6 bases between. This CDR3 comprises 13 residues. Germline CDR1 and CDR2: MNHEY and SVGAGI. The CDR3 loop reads CASSWATGNTIYF. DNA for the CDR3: TGTGCCAGCAGTTGGGCCACTGGAAACACCATATATTTT.

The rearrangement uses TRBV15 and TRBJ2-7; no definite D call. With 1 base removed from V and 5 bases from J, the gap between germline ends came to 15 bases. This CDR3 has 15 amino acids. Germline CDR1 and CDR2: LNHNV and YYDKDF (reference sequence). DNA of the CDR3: TGTGCCACCAGCAGAGGGGGTCAGCCCGACCACGAGCAGTACTTC. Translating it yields CATSRGGQPDHEQYF.

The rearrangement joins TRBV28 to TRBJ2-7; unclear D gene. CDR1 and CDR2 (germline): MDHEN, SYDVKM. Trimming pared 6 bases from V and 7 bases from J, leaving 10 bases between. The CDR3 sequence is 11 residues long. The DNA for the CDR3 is TGTGCCAGCAGCAGTTACCAGGAGCAGTACTTC. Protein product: CASSSYQEQYF.

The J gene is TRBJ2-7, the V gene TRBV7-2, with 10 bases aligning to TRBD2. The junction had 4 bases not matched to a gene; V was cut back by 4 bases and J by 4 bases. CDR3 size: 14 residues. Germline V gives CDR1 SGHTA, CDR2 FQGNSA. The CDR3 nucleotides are TGTGCCAGCAGCTCCGGGACTAGCGTATACGAGCAGTACTTC. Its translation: CASSSGTSVYEQYF.

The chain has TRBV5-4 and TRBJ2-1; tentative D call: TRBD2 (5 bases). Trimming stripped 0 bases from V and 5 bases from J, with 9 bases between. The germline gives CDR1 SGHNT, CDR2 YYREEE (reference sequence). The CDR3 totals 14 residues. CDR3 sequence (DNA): TGTGCCAGCAGCTTGGAAGCGGAGGACAATGAGCAGTTCTTC. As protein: CASSLEAEDNEQFF.

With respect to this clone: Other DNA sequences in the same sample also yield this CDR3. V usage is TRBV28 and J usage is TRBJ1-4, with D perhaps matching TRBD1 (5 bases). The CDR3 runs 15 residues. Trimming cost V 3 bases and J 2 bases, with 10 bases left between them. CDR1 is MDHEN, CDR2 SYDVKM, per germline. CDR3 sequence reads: CASSFGGLTNEKLFF. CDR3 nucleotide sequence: TGTGCCAGCAGTTTCGGGGGGTTGACTAATGAAAAACTGTTTTTT.

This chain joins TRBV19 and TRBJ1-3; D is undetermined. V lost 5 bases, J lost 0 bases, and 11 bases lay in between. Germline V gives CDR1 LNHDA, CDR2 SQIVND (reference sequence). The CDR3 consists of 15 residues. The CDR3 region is CASSYRASSGNTIYF. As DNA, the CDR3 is TGTGCCAGTAGTTACAGAGCGAGCTCTGGAAACACCATATATTTT.

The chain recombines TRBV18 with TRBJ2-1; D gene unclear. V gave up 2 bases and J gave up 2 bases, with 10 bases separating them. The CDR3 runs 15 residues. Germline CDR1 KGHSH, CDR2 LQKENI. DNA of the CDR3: TGTGCCAGCTCACCAAACCCGGCGGCCTACAATGAGCAGTTCTTC. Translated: CASSPNPAAYNEQFF. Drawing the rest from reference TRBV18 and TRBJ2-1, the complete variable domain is NAGVMQNPRHLVRRRGQEARLRCSPMKGHSHVYWYRQLPEEGLKFMVYLQKENIIDESGMPKERFSAEFPKEGPSILRIQQVVRGDSAAYFCASSPNPAAYNEQFFGPGTRLTVL.

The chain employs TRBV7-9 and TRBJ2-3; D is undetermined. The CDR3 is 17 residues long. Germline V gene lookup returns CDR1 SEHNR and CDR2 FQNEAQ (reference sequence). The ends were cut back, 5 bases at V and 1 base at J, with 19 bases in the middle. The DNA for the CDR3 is TGTGCCAGCAGCCGCTTTAGGTCGGACGGAGGCACAGATACGCAGTATTTT. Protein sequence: CASSRFRSDGGTDTQYF.

The CDR3 bases are TGTGCCACCAGCAGAGGGGGACAGGGGGCGAGGTATGGCTACACCTTC. Residues: CATSRGGQGARYGYTF. The chain couples TRBV15 to TRBJ1-2; 12 nucleotides agree with TRBD1. This CDR3 region has 16 residues. Trimming at V came to 1 base and at J to 5 bases, leaving 5 bases not matched to a gene. The germline gives CDR1 LNHNV, CDR2 YYDKDF (reference sequence).

The CDR3 DNA reads TGTGCCAGTAGGCTAGCGGGGAGGCCCTCCTACAATGAGCAGTTCTTC. Translation gives CASRLAGRPSYNEQFF. The chain couples TRBV19 to TRBJ2-1; 9 nucleotides align to TRBD2. The CDR3 length is 16 residues. The V gene's germline CDR1 is LNHDA and CDR2 SQIVND (reference sequence). V trimming: 6 bases; J trimming: 0 bases; junction bases outside the gene matches: 6.

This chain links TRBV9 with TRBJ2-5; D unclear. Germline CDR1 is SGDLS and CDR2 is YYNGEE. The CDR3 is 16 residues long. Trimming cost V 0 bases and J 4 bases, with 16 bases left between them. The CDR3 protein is CASSVGGDSRIETQYF. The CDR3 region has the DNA TGTGCCAGCAGCGTAGGGGGTGACTCCCGAATAGAGACCCAGTACTTC.

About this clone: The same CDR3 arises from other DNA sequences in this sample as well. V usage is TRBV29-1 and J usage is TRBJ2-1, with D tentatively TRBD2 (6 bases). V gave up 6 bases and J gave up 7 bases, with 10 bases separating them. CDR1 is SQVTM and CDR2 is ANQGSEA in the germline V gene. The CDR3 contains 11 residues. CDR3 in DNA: TGCAGCGTGGACCGGGGGAATGAGCAGTTCTTC. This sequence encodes CSVDRGNEQFF.

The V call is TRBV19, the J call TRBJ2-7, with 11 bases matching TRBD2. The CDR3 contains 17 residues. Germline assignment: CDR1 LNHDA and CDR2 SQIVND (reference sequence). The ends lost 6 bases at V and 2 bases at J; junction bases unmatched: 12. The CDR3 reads CASSGQGLGLAAYEQYF. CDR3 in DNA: TGTGCCAGTAGCGGACAGGGGTTGGGACTAGCGGCCTACGAGCAGTACTTC.

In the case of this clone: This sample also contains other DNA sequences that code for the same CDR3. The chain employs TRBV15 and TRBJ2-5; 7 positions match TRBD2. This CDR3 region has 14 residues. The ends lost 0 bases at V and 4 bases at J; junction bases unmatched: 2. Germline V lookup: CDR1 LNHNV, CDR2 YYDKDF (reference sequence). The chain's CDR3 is CATSREGRGETQYF. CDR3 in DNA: TGTGCCACCAGCAGAGAAGGGAGGGGAGAGACCCAGTACTTC. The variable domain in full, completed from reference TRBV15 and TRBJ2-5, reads DAMVIQNPRYQVTQFGKPVTLSCSQTLNHNVMYWYQQKSSQAPKLLFHYYDKDFNNEADTPDNFQSRRPNTSFCFLDIRSPGLGDTAMYLCATSREGRGETQYFGPGTRLLVL.

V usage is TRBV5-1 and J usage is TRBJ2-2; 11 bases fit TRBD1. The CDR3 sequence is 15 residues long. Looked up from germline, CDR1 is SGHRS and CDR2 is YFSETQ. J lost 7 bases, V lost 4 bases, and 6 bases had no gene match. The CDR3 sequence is CASSLGQGGYGELFF. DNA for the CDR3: TGCGCCAGCAGCCTGGGACAGGGGGGATACGGGGAGCTGTTTTTT.